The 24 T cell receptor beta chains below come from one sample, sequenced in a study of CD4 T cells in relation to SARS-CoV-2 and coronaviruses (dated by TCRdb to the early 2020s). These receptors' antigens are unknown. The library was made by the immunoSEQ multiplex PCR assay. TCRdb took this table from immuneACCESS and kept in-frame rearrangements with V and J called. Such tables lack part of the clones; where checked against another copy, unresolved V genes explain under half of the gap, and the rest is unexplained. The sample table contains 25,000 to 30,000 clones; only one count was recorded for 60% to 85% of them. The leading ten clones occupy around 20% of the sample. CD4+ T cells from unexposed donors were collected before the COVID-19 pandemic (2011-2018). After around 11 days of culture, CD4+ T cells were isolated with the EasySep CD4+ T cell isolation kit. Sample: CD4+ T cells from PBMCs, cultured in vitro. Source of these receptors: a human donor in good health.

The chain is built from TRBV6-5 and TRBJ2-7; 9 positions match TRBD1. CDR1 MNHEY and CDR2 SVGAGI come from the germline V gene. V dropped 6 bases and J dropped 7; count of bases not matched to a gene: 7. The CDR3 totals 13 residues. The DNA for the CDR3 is TGTGCCAGCAGAGGGAGACAGGGGGGAGAGCAGTACTTC. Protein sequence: CASRGRQGGEQYF.

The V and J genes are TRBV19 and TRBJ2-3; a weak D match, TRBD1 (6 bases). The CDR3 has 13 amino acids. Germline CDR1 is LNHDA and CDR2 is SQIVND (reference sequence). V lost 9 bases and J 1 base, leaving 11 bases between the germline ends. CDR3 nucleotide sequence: TGTGCCAGCTCCAGGGGTGGCACAGATACGCAGTATTTT. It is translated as CASSRGGTDTQYF.

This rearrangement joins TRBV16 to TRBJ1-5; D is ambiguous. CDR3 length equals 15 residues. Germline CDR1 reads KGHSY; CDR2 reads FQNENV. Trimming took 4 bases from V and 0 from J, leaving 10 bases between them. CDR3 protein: CASSPLGSSNQPQHF. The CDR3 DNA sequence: TGTGCCAGCAGCCCCCTGGGCAGTAGCAATCAGCCCCAGCATTTT. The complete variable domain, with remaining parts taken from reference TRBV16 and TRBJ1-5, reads GEEVAQTPKHLVRGEGQKAKLYCAPIKGHSYVFWYQQVLKNEFKFLISFQNENVFDETGMPKERFSAKCLPNSPCSLEIQATKLEDSAVYFCASSPLGSSNQPQHFGDGTRLSIL.

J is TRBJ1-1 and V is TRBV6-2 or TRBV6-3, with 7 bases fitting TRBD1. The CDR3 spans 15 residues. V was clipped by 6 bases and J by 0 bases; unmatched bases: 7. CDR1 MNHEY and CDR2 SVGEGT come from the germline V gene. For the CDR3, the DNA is TGTGCCAGCAGCGATCGACAGGGTCTGAACACTGAAGCTTTCTTT. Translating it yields CASSDRQGLNTEAFF.

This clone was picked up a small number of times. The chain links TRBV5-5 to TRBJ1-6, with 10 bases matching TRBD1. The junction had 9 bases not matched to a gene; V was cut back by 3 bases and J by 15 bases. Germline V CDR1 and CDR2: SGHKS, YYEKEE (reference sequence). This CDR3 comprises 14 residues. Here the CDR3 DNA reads TGTGCCAGCAGCTCCCTGACAGGGGGCAGGGGCCTCCACTTT. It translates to CASSSLTGGRGLHF.

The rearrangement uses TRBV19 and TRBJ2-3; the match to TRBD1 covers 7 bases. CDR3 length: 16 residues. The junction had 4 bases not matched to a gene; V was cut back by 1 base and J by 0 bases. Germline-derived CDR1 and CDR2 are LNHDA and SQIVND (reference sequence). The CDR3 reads CASSIGETGSTDTQYF. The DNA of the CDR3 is TGTGCCAGTAGTATAGGGGAGACAGGGAGCACAGATACGCAGTATTTT.

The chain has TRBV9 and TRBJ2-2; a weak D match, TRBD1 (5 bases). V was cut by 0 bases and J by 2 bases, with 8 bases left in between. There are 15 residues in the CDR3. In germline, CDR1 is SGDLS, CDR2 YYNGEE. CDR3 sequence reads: CASSVEGANTGELFF. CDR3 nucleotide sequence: TGTGCCAGCAGCGTAGAAGGGGCTAACACCGGGGAGCTGTTTTTT.

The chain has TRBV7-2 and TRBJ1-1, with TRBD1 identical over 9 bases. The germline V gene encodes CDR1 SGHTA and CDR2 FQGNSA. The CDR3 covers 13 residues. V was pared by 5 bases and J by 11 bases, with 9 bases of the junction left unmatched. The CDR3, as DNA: TGTGCCAGCAGCCAGGGACAGGGAACAGGCGCTTTCTTT. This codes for CASSQGQGTGAFF.

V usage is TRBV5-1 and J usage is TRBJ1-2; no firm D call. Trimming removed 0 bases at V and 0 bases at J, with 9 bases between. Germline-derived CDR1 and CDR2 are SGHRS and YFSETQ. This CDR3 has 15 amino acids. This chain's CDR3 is CASSLEDGANYGYTF. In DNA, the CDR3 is TGCGCCAGCAGCTTGGAGGACGGAGCTAACTATGGCTACACCTTC.

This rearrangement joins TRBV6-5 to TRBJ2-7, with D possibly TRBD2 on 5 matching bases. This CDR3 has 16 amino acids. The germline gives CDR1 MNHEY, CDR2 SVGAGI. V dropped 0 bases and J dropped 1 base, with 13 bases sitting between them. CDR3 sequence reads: CASSYSSAGTSYEQYF. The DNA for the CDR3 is TGTGCCAGCAGTTACTCTAGTGCGGGCACTTCCTACGAGCAGTACTTC.

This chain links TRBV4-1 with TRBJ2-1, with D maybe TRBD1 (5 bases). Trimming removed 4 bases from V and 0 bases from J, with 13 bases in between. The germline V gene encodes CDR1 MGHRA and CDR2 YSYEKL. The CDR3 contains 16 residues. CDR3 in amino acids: CASSLGPASSYNEQFF. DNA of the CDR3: TGCGCCAGCAGCCTGGGGCCCGCCAGCTCCTACAATGAGCAGTTCTTC.

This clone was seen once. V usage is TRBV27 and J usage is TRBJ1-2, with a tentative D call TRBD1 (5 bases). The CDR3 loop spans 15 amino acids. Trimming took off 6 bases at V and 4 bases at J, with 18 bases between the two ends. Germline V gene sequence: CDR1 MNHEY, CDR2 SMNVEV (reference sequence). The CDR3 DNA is TGTGCCAGCAGACCCTCGGGGGGGGTGGGCTATGGCTACACCTTC. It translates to CASRPSGGVGYGYTF.

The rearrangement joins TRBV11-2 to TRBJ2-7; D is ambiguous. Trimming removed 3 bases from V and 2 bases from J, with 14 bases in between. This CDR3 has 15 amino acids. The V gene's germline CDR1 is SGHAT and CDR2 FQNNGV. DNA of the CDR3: TGTGCCAGCAGCTTTCTGGGTTGGTCGACCTACGAGCAGTACTTC. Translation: CASSFLGWSTYEQYF.

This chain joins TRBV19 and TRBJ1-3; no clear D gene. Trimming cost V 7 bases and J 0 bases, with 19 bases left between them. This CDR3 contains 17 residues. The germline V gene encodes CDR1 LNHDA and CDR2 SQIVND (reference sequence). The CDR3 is CASTAPVPGGSGNTIYF. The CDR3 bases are TGTGCCAGTACCGCCCCGGTGCCGGGAGGCTCTGGAAACACCATATATTTT.

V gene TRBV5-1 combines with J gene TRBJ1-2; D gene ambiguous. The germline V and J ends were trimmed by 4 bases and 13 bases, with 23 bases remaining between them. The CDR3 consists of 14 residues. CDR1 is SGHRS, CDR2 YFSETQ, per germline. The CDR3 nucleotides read TGCGCCAGCAGCCTCTTCACAGAGAGCCTATCTCGCACCTTC. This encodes CASSLFTESLSRTF.

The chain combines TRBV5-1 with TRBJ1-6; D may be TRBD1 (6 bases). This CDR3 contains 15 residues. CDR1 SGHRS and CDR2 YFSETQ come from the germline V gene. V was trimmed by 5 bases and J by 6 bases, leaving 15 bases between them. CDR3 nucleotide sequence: TGCGCCAGCAGTTTCACAACAGGGAGTAATTCACCCCTCCACTTT. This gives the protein CASSFTTGSNSPLHF.

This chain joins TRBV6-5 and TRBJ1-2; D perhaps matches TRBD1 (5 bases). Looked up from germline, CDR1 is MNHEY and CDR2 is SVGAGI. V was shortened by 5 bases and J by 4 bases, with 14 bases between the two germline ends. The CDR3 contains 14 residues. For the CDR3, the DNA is TGTGCCAGCAGTCGGGACGGACTTTCCTATGGCTACACCTTC. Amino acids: CASSRDGLSYGYTF.

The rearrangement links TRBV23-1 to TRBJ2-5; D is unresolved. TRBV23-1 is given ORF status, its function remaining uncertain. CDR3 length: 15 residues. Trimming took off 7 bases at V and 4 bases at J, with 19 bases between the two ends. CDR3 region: CASIRAVRKGETQYF. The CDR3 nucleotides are TGCGCCAGCATAAGGGCTGTTCGTAAGGGAGAGACCCAGTACTTC.

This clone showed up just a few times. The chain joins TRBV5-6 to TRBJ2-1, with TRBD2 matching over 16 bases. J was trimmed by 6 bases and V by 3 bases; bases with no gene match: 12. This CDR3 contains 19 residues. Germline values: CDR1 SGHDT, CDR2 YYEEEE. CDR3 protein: CASSSHGGGLAGGSNEQFF. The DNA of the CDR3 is TGTGCCAGCAGCTCTCATGGAGGGGGACTAGCGGGGGGGAGCAATGAGCAGTTCTTC. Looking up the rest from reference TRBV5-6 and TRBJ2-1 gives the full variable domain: DAGVTQSPTHLIKTRGQQVTLRCSPKSGHDTVSWYQQALGQGPQFIFQYYEEEERQRGNFPDRFSGHQFPNYSSELNVNALLLGDSALYLCASSSHGGGLAGGSNEQFFGPGTRLTVL.

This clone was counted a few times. CDR3 DNA sequence: TGTGCCACCGCGGGGGCAACAGATACGCAGTATTTT. As protein: CATAGATDTQYF. V gene TRBV24-1 combines with J gene TRBJ2-3; D is perhaps TRBD2 (7 bases). V was clipped by 9 bases and J by 3 bases, with 9 bases between them. Looked up from germline, CDR1 is KGHDR and CDR2 is SFDVKD. CDR3 length equals 12 residues.

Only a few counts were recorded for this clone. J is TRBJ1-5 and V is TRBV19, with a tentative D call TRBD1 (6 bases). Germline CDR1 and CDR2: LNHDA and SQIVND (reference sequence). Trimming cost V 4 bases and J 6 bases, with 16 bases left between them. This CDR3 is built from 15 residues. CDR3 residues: CASSSGGGFSQPQHF. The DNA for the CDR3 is TGTGCCAGTAGTAGCGGGGGGGGCTTCAGTCAGCCCCAGCATTTT.

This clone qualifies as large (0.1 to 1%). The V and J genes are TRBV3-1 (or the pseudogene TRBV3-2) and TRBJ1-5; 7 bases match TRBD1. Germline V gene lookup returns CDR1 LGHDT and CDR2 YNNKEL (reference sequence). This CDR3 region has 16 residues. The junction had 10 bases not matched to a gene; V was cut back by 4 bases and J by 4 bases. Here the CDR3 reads CASSPSPGTANQPQHF. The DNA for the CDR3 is TGTGCCAGCAGCCCTTCTCCCGGGACAGCTAATCAGCCCCAGCATTTT.

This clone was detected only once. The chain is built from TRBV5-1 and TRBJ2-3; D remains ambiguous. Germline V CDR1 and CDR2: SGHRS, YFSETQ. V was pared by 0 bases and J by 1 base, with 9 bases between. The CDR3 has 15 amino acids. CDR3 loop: CASSLEDHGTDTQYF. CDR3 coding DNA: TGCGCCAGCAGCTTGGAAGATCATGGCACAGATACGCAGTATTTT. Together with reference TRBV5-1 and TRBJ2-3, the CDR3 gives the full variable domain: KAGVTQTPRYLIKTRGQQVTLSCSPISGHRSVSWYQQTPGQGLQFLFEYFSETQRNKGNFPGRFSGRQFSNSRSEMNVSTLELGDSALYLCASSLEDHGTDTQYFGPGTRLTVL.

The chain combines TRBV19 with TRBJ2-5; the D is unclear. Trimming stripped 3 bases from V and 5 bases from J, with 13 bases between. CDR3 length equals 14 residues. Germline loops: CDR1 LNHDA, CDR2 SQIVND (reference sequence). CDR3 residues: CASSITTEPETQYF. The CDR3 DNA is TGTGCCAGTAGTATTACGACGGAGCCCGAGACCCAGTACTTC.